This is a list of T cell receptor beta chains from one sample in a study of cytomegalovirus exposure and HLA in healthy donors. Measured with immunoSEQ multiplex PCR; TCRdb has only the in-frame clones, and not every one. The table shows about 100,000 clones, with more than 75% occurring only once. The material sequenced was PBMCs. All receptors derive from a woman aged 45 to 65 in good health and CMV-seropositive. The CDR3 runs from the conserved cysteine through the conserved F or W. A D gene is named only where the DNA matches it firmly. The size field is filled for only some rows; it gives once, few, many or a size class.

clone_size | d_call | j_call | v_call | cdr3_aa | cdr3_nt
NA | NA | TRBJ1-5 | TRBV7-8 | CASSSTGGRAGQPQHF | TGTGCCAGCAGCTCTACTGGGGGCAGGGCAGGACAGCCCCAGCATTTT
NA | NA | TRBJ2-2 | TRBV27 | CASSSHAGSTGELFF | TGTGCCAGCAGTTCCCATGCGGGATCCACCGGGGAGCTGTTTTTT
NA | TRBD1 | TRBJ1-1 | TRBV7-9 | CASSFTGDTEAFF | TGTGCCAGCAGTTTTACAGGGGACACTGAAGCTTTCTTT
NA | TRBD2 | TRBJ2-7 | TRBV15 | CATSRDQGPTSGSLLRYEQYF | TGTGCCACCAGCAGAGATCAGGGTCCGACTAGCGGGAGCCTCTTGCGTTACGAGCAGTACTTC
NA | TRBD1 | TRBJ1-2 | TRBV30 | CAWSTGTGGFGYTF | TGTGCCTGGAGTACCGGGACAGGGGGGTTTGGCTACACCTTC
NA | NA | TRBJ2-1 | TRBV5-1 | CASRASAYNEQFF | TGCGCCAGCCGAGCTAGCGCTTACAATGAGCAGTTCTTC
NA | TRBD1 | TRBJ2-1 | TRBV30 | CAWSVGTGGYNEQFF | TGTGCCTGGAGTGTAGGGACAGGGGGTTACAATGAGCAGTTCTTC
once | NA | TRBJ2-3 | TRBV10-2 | CASSVNQGGTDTQYF | TGCGCCAGCAGTGTGAATCAGGGGGGAACAGATACGCAGTATTTT
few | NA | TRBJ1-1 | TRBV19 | CASSINRASNTEAFF | TGTGCCAGTAGTATAAACCGAGCATCGAACACTGAAGCTTTCTTT
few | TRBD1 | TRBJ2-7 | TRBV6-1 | CASSEWTGGASYEQYF | TGTGCCAGCAGTGAATGGACAGGGGGCGCGTCCTACGAGCAGTACTTC
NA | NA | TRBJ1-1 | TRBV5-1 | CASSFTVNTEAFF | TGCGCCAGCAGCTTCACAGTGAACACTGAAGCTTTCTTT
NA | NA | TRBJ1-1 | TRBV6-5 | CASRRGINTEAFF | TGTGCCAGCAGGCGGGGGATTAACACTGAAGCTTTCTTT
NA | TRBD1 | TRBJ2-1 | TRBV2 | CASSARDRGRDEQFF | TGTGCCAGCAGTGCCCGGGACAGGGGTAGGGATGAGCAGTTCTTC
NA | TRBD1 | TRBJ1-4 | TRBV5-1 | CASSEGQGSRGDEKLFF | TGCGCCAGCAGCGAGGGACAGGGGTCACGCGGTGATGAAAAACTGTTTTTT
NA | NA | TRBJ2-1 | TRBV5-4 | CASSLLPAANEQFF | TGTGCCAGCAGCTTGCTTCCGGCGGCGAATGAGCAGTTCTTC
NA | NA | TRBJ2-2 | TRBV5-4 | CASTSPVLGGELFF | TGTGCCAGCACCAGTCCGGTTCTAGGCGGGGAGCTGTTTTTT
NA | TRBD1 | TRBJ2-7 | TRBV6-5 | CASTRQGTYEQYF | TGTGCCAGCACCCGACAGGGAACCTACGAGCAGTACTTC
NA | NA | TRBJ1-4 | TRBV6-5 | CASSSTPPRFF | TGTGCCAGCAGTTCGACTCCCCCGAGGTTTTTT
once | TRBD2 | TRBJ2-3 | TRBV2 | CASAAGGAQDTQYF | TGTGCCAGCGCAGCGGGGGGCGCGCAAGATACGCAGTATTTT
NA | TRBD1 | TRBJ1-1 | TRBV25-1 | CASRTTGDEETEAFF | TGTGCCAGCAGGACTACAGGGGACGAGGAAACTGAAGCTTTCTTT
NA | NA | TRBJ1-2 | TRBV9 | CASSPHRGGPHGYTF | TGTGCCAGCAGCCCCCACCGGGGGGGCCCCCATGGCTACACCTTC
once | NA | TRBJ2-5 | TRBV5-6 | CASSPGGLGETQYF | TGTGCCAGCAGCCCCGGGGGGCTAGGGGAGACCCAGTACTTC
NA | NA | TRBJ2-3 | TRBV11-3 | CASSLVASADTQYF | TGTGCCAGCAGCTTAGTGGCTAGTGCAGATACGCAGTATTTT
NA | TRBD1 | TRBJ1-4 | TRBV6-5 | CASRTGLNEKLFF | TGTGCCAGCCGGACAGGCCTTAATGAAAAACTGTTTTTT
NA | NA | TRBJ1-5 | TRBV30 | CAWTHNLEQPQHF | TGTGCCTGGACACACAACCTGGAGCAGCCCCAGCATTTT
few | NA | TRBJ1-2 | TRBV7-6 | CASSLSSNYGYTF | TGTGCCAGCAGCTTGTCGTCTAACTATGGCTACACCTTC
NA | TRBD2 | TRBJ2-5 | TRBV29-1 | CSVAPSGGMETQYF | TGCAGCGTTGCTCCTAGCGGGGGGATGGAGACCCAGTACTTC
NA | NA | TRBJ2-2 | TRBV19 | CASSGRNTGELFF | TGTGCCAGTAGTGGCAGGAACACCGGGGAGCTGTTTTTT
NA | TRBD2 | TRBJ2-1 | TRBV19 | CASSILALASGRYNEQFF | TGTGCCAGTAGTATTTTGGCTTTGGCTAGCGGCCGGTACAATGAGCAGTTCTTC
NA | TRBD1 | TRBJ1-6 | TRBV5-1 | CASSMDRLVYNSPLHF | TGCGCCAGCAGTATGGACAGGCTGGTCTATAATTCACCCCTCCACTTT
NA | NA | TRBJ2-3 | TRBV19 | CASSFGVTGDTQYF | TGTGCCAGTAGTTTTGGAGTTACGGGAGATACGCAGTATTTT
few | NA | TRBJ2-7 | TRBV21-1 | CASSKVLCSAGEYF | TGTGCCAGCAGCAAAGTACTCTGCTCCGCCGGGGAGTACTTC
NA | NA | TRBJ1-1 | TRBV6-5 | CASIETGPNTEAFF | TGTGCCAGCATTGAGACAGGACCGAACACTGAAGCTTTCTTT
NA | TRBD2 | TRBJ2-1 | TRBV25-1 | CASSVGTSGTHEQFF | TGTGCCAGCAGTGTAGGGACTAGCGGGACACATGAGCAGTTCTTC
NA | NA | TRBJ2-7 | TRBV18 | CASSPFRDTSYEQYF | TGTGCCAGCTCACCATTCCGGGACACATCCTACGAGCAGTACTTC
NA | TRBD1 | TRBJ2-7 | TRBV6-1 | CASNEGTGVFYEQYF | TGTGCCAGCAACGAAGGGACAGGGGTCTTCTACGAGCAGTACTTC
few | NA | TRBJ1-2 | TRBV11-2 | CASSLNPVGTKGYTF | TGTGCCAGCAGCTTAAATCCCGTGGGGACTAAAGGCTACACCTTC
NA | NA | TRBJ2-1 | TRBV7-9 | CSSSLPYSTDNEQFF | TGTTCCAGCAGCTTACCGTATTCGACAGACAATGAGCAGTTCTTC
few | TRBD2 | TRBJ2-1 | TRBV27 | CASSSERGVYNEQFF | TGTGCCAGCAGCTCCGAGCGGGGGGTTTACAATGAGCAGTTCTTC
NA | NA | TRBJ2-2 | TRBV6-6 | CASSYQDSNTGELFF | TGTGCCAGCAGTTACCAGGACTCGAACACCGGGGAGCTGTTTTTT
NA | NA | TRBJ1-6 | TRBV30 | CAWSPAGGYNSPLHF | TGTGCCTGGAGCCCGGCGGGAGGCTATAATTCACCCCTCCACTTT
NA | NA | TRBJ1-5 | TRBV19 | CASTSDRGLWQPQHF | NA
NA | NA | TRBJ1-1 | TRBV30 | CAWTQGMGRGTEAFF | TGTGCCTGGACACAGGGCATGGGCCGTGGCACTGAAGCTTTCTTT
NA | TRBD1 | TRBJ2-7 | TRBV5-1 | CASRQGWDEQYF | TGCGCCAGTAGACAGGGTTGGGACGAGCAGTACTTC
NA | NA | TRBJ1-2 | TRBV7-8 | CASSLAENYGYTF | TGTGCCAGCAGCTTAGCAGAGAACTATGGCTACACCTTC
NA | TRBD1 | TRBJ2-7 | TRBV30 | CAWSPGQGVSREQYF | TGTGCCTGGAGTCCGGGACAGGGGGTATCCAGAGAGCAGTACTTC
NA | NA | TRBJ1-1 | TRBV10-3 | CASSYAPDRPPEAFF | TGTGCCAGCAGTTATGCCCCCGACAGACCCCCTGAAGCTTTCTTT
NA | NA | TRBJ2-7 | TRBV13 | CASSLEGAEQYF | TGTGCCAGCAGCTTAGAAGGGGCCGAGCAGTACTTC
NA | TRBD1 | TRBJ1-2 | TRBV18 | CASSPEGAIYGYTF | TGTGCCAGCTCACCAGAGGGGGCGATCTATGGCTACACCTTC
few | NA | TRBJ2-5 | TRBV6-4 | CARKQGGKETQYF | TGTGCCAGAAAACAGGGAGGGAAGGAGACCCAGTACTTC
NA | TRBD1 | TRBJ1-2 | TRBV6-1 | CASGRTGDYGYTF | TGTGCCAGCGGGAGGACAGGGGACTATGGCTACACCTTC
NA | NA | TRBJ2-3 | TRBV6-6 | CASSYSVGSVDTQYF | TGTGCCAGCAGTTACTCCGTCGGTAGCGTAGATACGCAGTATTTT
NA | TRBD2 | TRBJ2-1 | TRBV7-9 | CASSSNRARTSGGDNEQFF | TGTGCCAGCAGCTCGAACAGGGCCCGGACTAGCGGGGGGGACAATGAGCAGTTCTTC
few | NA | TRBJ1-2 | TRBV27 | CASRVSAGGIYGYTF | TGTGCCAGCAGAGTGAGTGCCGGGGGGATCTATGGCTACACCTTC
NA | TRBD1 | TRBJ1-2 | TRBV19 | CASSISDRDGAPYGYTF | TGTGCCAGTAGTATAAGCGACAGGGACGGCGCTCCCTATGGCTACACCTTC
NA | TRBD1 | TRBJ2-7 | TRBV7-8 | CASSLWTGADYEQYF | TGTGCCAGCAGCTTATGGACAGGGGCAGACTACGAGCAGTACTTC
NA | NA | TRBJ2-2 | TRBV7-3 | CASSRGGTGGTGELFF | TGTGCCAGCAGCAGGGGGGGGACAGGTGGTACCGGGGAGCTGTTTTTT
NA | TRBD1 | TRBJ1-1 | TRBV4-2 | CASSRDRDDTEAFF | TGTGCCAGCAGCCGAGACAGGGATGATACTGAAGCTTTCTTT
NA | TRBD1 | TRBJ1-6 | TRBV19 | CASSIFGDRGMVPLHF | TGTGCCAGTAGTATATTCGGCGACAGGGGAATGGTGCCCCTCCACTTT